This T cell receptor (beta chain) was sequenced for a study of shared clonotypes between healthy human individuals. Donors were healthy HIV-negative adults without recent acute infections or vaccinations. Using immunoSEQ multiplex PCR, the repertoire was profiled, and TCRdb retains in-frame clones only, with some absent. This table holds roughly 2 million clones, 95% found once. The TCR comes from a man between 18 and 35 years old in good health. The specimen was naive CD4+ T cells sorted from blood. The subset was: CD45RA+ positively selected.

CDR3 protein: CASSLRGSSYGYTF. The CDR3 bases are TGTGCCAGCAGCTTGCGAGGGTCAAGCTATGGCTACACCTTC. The chain couples TRBV5-6 to TRBJ1-2; D ambiguous. This CDR3 region has 14 residues. Trimming shortened V by 1 base and J by 4 bases, and 11 bases separated the two germline ends. The germline CDR1 and CDR2 sequences are SGHDT and YYEEEE.